These 28 T cell receptor beta chains were all obtained from the same sample, sequenced in a study of T cell responses to AZD1222 COVID-19 vaccine. Libraries were prepared by immunoSEQ multiplex PCR; TCRdb keeps only in-frame clonotypes and omits some of them. Of about 150,000 clones listed, around nine tenths are singletons. The sequenced sample was peripheral blood, obtained on day 0 of AZD1222 vaccination. Receptors were obtained from an adult in good health.

V is TRBV6-6 and J is TRBJ2-1, with D perhaps matching TRBD2 (5 bases). The CDR3 runs 16 residues. Germline CDR1 reads MNHNY; CDR2 reads SVGAGI (reference sequence). V was shortened by 5 bases and J by 8 bases, with 22 bases between the two germline ends. The DNA of the CDR3 is TGTGCCAGCAGTCGAATCCTCGGGGTTGGTAGAGATGAGCAGTTCTTC. It encodes CASSRILGVGRDEQFF.

The rearrangement links TRBV3-1 (or the pseudogene TRBV3-2) to TRBJ1-2; D gene unclear. Between the trimmed V and J ends, which lost 1 base and 7 bases, there was a span of 16 bases. CDR3 size: 15 residues. Germline CDR1 and CDR2: LGHDT and YNNKEL (reference sequence). The CDR3 DNA is TGTGCCAGCAGCCAAGTACCCAGGTTAGGTGGTGGCTACACCTTC. Translated: CASSQVPRLGGGYTF.

CDR3 protein: CASSQPRSDPYEQYF. CDR3 sequence (DNA): TGCGCCAGCAGCCAACCGAGATCTGATCCCTACGAGCAGTACTTC. This chain connects TRBV4-1 to TRBJ2-7; D gene ambiguous. CDR1 is MGHRA, CDR2 YSYEKL, per germline. With 2 bases removed from V and 2 bases from J, the gap between germline ends came to 13 bases. The CDR3 is 15 residues long.

The rearrangement links TRBV13 to TRBJ1-5; no clear D gene. V lost 0 bases and J lost 3, with 6 bases in between. Germline V gives CDR1 PRHDT, CDR2 FYEKMQ (reference sequence). This CDR3 spans 14 amino acids. This chain's CDR3 is CASSLGGPNQPQHF. The CDR3 DNA is TGTGCCAGCAGCTTAGGTGGGCCCAATCAGCCCCAGCATTTT.

The rearrangement links TRBV7-6 to TRBJ1-3, with D perhaps TRBD1 (5 bases). Per germline, CDR1 SGHVS and CDR2 FNYEAQ. The CDR3 covers 17 residues. V was trimmed by 2 bases and J by 2 bases, leaving 16 bases between them. This CDR3 reads CASSLRGEGFAGNTIYF. The CDR3, as DNA: TGTGCCAGCAGCTTAAGGGGTGAGGGGTTCGCTGGAAACACCATATATTTT. Filled out from reference TRBV7-6 and TRBJ1-3, the complete variable domain reads GAGVSQSPRYKVTKRGQDVALRCDPISGHVSLYWYRQALGQGPEFLTYFNYEAQQDKSGLPNDRFSAERPEGSISTLTIQRTEQRDSAMYRCASSLRGEGFAGNTIYFGEGSWLTVV.

This clone showed up just once. The rearrangement uses TRBV28 and TRBJ1-5, with TRBD1 as a possible D gene (5 bases). Trimming took off 4 bases at V and 5 bases at J, with 24 bases between the two ends. This CDR3 is 18 amino acids long. The germline gives CDR1 MDHEN, CDR2 SYDVKM. CDR3 region: CASSSRGPGQTEYQPQHF. In DNA, the CDR3 is TGTGCCAGCAGTTCCCGGGGACCGGGTCAAACGGAGTATCAGCCCCAGCATTTT.

The chain couples TRBV6-5 to TRBJ2-7, with D perhaps TRBD1 (5 bases). Germline CDR1 and CDR2: MNHEY and SVGAGI. Trimming stripped 4 bases from V and 0 bases from J, with 10 bases between. CDR3 length: 14 residues. The CDR3 spells CASSLNRFSYEQYF. The CDR3 DNA sequence: TGTGCCAGCAGTTTAAACAGGTTCTCCTACGAGCAGTACTTC.

The chain carries TRBV5-4 and TRBJ2-2; 9 nucleotides line up with TRBD1. The V and J ends lost 7 bases and 7 bases, in that order; junction bases with no gene match: 14. CDR3 length: 16 residues. Germline V lookup: CDR1 SGHNT, CDR2 YYREEE (reference sequence). The CDR3 spells CASEDTDRGGFGELFF. The CDR3, as DNA: TGTGCCAGCGAGGATACAGACAGGGGGGGATTCGGGGAGCTGTTTTTT.

This chain joins TRBV4-1 and TRBJ1-1; 10 bases map to TRBD1. J gave up 5 bases and V 4 bases, and 19 bases lay outside the gene matches. The V gene's germline CDR1 is MGHRA and CDR2 YSYEKL. CDR3 size: 19 residues. CDR3 nucleotide sequence: TGCGCCAGCAGCCCAGCCCTTTCCGGGACAGGGGTTCTTAGGACTGAAGCTTTCTTT. As protein: CASSPALSGTGVLRTEAFF.

This chain connects TRBV11-2 to TRBJ1-2; TRBD1 is a possible D gene (5 bases). The germline gives CDR1 SGHAT, CDR2 FQNNGV. Between the trimmed V and J ends, which lost 2 bases and 5 bases, there was a span of 15 bases. CDR3 length equals 15 residues. The CDR3 DNA sequence: TGTGCCAGCAGCTTAAGGAGTGTGGGGGAATATGGCTACACCTTC. This codes for CASSLRSVGEYGYTF.

This chain joins TRBV5-6 and TRBJ1-1, with D hard to call. V dropped 6 bases and J dropped 1 base, with 13 bases sitting between them. Germline V gene sequence: CDR1 SGHDT, CDR2 YYEEEE. This CDR3 is 14 amino acids long. The CDR3 DNA follows: TGTGCCAGCACCCTGAGCAGGCGGAACACTGAAGCTTTCTTT. The encoded protein is CASTLSRRNTEAFF.

V usage is TRBV5-5 and J usage is TRBJ1-3; perhaps TRBD1 as D (6 bases). V was clipped by 7 bases and J by 0 bases, with 20 bases between them. Germline values: CDR1 SGHKS, CDR2 YYEKEE (reference sequence). The CDR3 contains 17 residues. The DNA for the CDR3 is TGTGCCAGCCATAGTTTACAGGGTTCGTTCTCTGGAAACACCATATATTTT. Protein: CASHSLQGSFSGNTIYF.

This clone was recorded a few times. V usage is TRBV6-2 or TRBV6-3 and J usage is TRBJ2-7; TRBD1 agrees at 9 bases. Per the germline V gene, CDR1 is MNHEY and CDR2 is SVGEGT. The CDR3 is 14 residues long. J gave up 4 bases and V 6 bases, and 7 bases lay outside the gene matches. The CDR3 DNA reads as TGTGCCAGCAGCCAAACAGGGGGCAGATACGAGCAGTACTTC. Its protein is CASSQTGGRYEQYF.

The chain links TRBV5-1 to TRBJ1-3; tentative D call: TRBD1 (5 bases). CDR3 length: 16 amino acids. The germline V gene encodes CDR1 SGHRS and CDR2 YFSETQ. V dropped 1 base and J dropped 0 bases, with 11 bases sitting between them. This CDR3 is CASSLQGQGSGNTIYF. CDR3 DNA: TGCGCCAGCAGCTTGCAAGGGCAGGGCTCTGGAAACACCATATATTTT.

The chain couples TRBV28 to TRBJ1-1; no clear D gene. In germline, CDR1 is MDHEN, CDR2 SYDVKM. The CDR3 runs 12 residues. V was clipped by 8 bases and J by 5 bases, with 12 bases between them. The CDR3 nucleotides are TGTGCCAGCCAGACATCCGGGACTGAAGCTTTCTTT. The encoded protein is CASQTSGTEAFF.

The chain links TRBV3-1 (or the pseudogene TRBV3-2) to TRBJ1-1, with a tentative D call TRBD1 (6 bases). The CDR3 extends over 11 amino acids. Germline CDR1 and CDR2: LGHDT and YNNKEL (reference sequence). Trimming cost V 9 bases and J 7 bases, with 12 bases left between them. In DNA, the CDR3 is TGTGCCAGACATGCAGGGGTTGAAGCTTTCTTT. Its translation is CARHAGVEAFF.

This clone was recorded only once. The chain recombines TRBV27 with TRBJ2-2; 10 bases agree with TRBD1. Germline trimming cut 5 bases from V and 8 bases from J; bases unmatched to any gene: 11. The CDR3 has 16 residues. Germline CDR1 and CDR2: MNHEY and SMNVEV (reference sequence). The CDR3 DNA reads TGTGCCAGCAGTGACGGACAGGGGGAACTGGCTGGGGAGCTGTTTTTT. Translated: CASSDGQGELAGELFF.

This sequence joins TRBV5-4 and TRBJ2-7, with D possibly matching TRBD2 (5 bases). Germline V CDR1 and CDR2: SGHNT, YYREEE (reference sequence). V was clipped by 4 bases and J by 1 base, with 12 bases between them. The CDR3 runs to 14 residues. CDR3 coding DNA: TGTGCCAGCAGCCGAACTAGTGGTTCCTACGAGCAGTACTTC. Amino acid sequence: CASSRTSGSYEQYF.

The V gene is TRBV6-1, the J gene TRBJ1-2; D gene uncertain. V lost 1 base to trimming and J lost 5 bases, with 2 bases between them. The length of the CDR3 is 11 residues. Germline values: CDR1 MNHNS, CDR2 SASEGT. The CDR3, as DNA: TGTGCCAGCAGTGAAGGTTATGGCTACACCTTC. Protein: CASSEGYGYTF.

This clone was counted a few times. The chain links TRBV14 to TRBJ1-5; D is ambiguous. V shed 0 bases and J shed 12 bases, with 12 bases lying between them. CDR3 length: 13 amino acids. Germline CDR1 SGHDN, CDR2 FVKESK. CDR3 in amino acids: CASSQEFRGVQHF. CDR3 DNA sequence: TGTGCCAGCAGCCAAGAATTCCGGGGTGTCCAGCATTTT.

The chain uses TRBV6-5 and TRBJ1-1, with 8 bases matching TRBD1. CDR3 length: 14 residues. Germline V lookup: CDR1 MNHEY, CDR2 SVGAGI. Trimming at V came to 6 bases and at J to 5 bases, leaving 8 bases not matched to a gene. The CDR3 loop reads CASSRRGLRTEAFF. The CDR3 DNA sequence: TGTGCCAGCAGCCGCAGGGGGCTACGGACTGAAGCTTTCTTT.

This chain links TRBV28 with TRBJ2-1, with 10 nucleotides matching TRBD1. V was pared by 5 bases and J by 5 bases, with 12 bases of the junction left unmatched. The CDR3 has 17 residues. Per the germline V gene, CDR1 is MDHEN and CDR2 is SYDVKM. In DNA, the CDR3 is TGTGCCAGCAGTAACCGACCGGGACAGGGGTCACACAATGAGCAGTTCTTC. Encoded protein: CASSNRPGQGSHNEQFF.

As for this clone: Other DNA sequences of this sample code for an identical CDR3. The V call is TRBV5-6, the J call TRBJ1-2; D not resolved. Germline-derived CDR1 and CDR2 are SGHDT and YYEEEE. The V and J ends lost 5 bases and 4 bases respectively, with 12 bases between them. The CDR3 is 13 residues long. CDR3 sequence (DNA): TGTGCCAGCAGTTTAAACGGGCTCTATGGCTACACCTTC. Protein product: CASSLNGLYGYTF. Drawing the rest from reference TRBV5-6 and TRBJ1-2, the complete variable domain is DAGVTQSPTHLIKTRGQQVTLRCSPKSGHDTVSWYQQALGQGPQFIFQYYEEEERQRGNFPDRFSGHQFPNYSSELNVNALLLGDSALYLCASSLNGLYGYTFGSGTRLTVV.

J is TRBJ2-2 and V is TRBV7-6; tentatively, D is TRBD2 (6 bases). Trimming left V 5 bases short and J 2 bases short, with 12 bases between. This CDR3 comprises 15 residues. CDR1 is SGHVS and CDR2 is FNYEAQ in the germline V gene. The CDR3 protein is CASSGGLHNTGELFF. In DNA, the CDR3 is TGTGCCAGCAGCGGAGGACTACATAACACCGGGGAGCTGTTTTTT. Drawing the rest from reference TRBV7-6 and TRBJ2-2, the complete variable domain is GAGVSQSPRYKVTKRGQDVALRCDPISGHVSLYWYRQALGQGPEFLTYFNYEAQQDKSGLPNDRFSAERPEGSISTLTIQRTEQRDSAMYRCASSGGLHNTGELFFGEGSRLTVL.

The rearrangement links TRBV27 to TRBJ1-1; D gene unclear. The germline gives CDR1 MNHEY, CDR2 SMNVEV (reference sequence). CDR3 size: 17 residues. The V end was cut by 5 bases, the J end by 1 base, with 20 bases between. The CDR3 sequence is CASSRRATQISNTEAFF. CDR3 nucleotides: TGTGCCAGCAGTCGAAGGGCGACCCAAATCTCGAACACTGAAGCTTTCTTT.

This chain uses TRBV30 with TRBJ1-3, with D maybe TRBD1 (6 bases). The CDR3 contains 15 residues. Germline V gene lookup returns CDR1 GTSNPN and CDR2 SVGIG (reference sequence). The V gene lost 2 bases and the J gene lost 0 bases, with 11 bases spanning the gap. CDR3 nucleotide sequence: TGTGCCTGGAGTAACACAGGGATCTCTGGAAACACCATATATTTT. Amino acid sequence: CAWSNTGISGNTIYF.

The gene calls are TRBV4-3 and TRBJ2-2; D gene unclear. CDR1 LGHNA and CDR2 YSLEER come from the germline V gene. CDR3 length: 14 amino acids. The ends were cut back, 2 bases at V and 5 bases at J, with 9 bases in the middle. The CDR3: CASSQRMETGELFF. As DNA, the CDR3 is TGCGCCAGCAGCCAACGTATGGAAACCGGGGAGCTGTTTTTT.

The chain links TRBV27 to TRBJ2-3, with 8 bases fitting TRBD2. This CDR3 contains 17 residues. The V segment lost 8 bases and the J segment 0 bases; nucleotides outside the gene matches: 13. Germline V lookup: CDR1 MNHEY, CDR2 SMNVEV (reference sequence). In nucleotides, the CDR3 is TGTGCCAGCCGGATAGCGGGGTCGGTCTTCAGCACAGATACGCAGTATTTT. Its protein product is CASRIAGSVFSTDTQYF.